One T cell receptor (beta chain) is described in this entry. V was pared by 6 bases and J by 7 bases, with 21 bases between. The CDR3 runs 16 residues. CDR1 and CDR2 (germline): LGHNA, YSLEER. The sample originates from a study of technical replicates of blood from several donors. Profiled with immunoSEQ multiplex PCR; TCRdb holds only in-frame clones, not every one. The sample holds around 83,000 clones; about 91% are singletons and the top ten take around 0.37%. The chain is built from TRBV4-3 and TRBJ2-2; weak D call: TRBD2 (6 bases). The sequenced material came from T cells isolated from PBMCs. This receptor was taken from a human donor in good health. Some clones in this sample may be carry-over from other donors' samples. For the CDR3, the DNA is TGCGCCAGCAGTCCTGGACTATCCTGGGGTGGCGGGGAGCTGTTTTTT. Translation: CASSPGLSWGGGELFF.